These 19 T cell receptor beta chains share one sample of origin, sequenced in a study of shared clonotypes between healthy human individuals (dated by TCRdb to about 2020). Receptor amplification or capture employed the immunoSEQ multiplex PCR assay. Here the immuneACCESS table is served through TCRdb, limited to in-frame sequences with V and J called. Missing clones are a known gap in these copies; in checked studies unresolved V genes cover under half, and the rest lacks a known reason. For this sample there are around 1,100,000 clones; 60% to 85% appear just once. About 0.89% of the sample belongs to the ten largest clones. The specimen sequenced was memory CD4+ T cells from PBMCs. The sample's cell subset or site label is to be understood as: CD45RA-negative fraction. The origin of the receptors is a man aged 18 to 30 in good health. Some clones in this sample may be carry-over from other donors' samples.

The sample holds a few counts of this clone. The chain uses TRBV2 and TRBJ1-1; tentative D call: TRBD1 (6 bases). Germline V gene sequence: CDR1 SNHLY, CDR2 FYNNEI. The V end lost 6 bases, the J end lost 1 base, and 12 bases lay between the germline ends. The CDR3 is made up of 14 amino acids. The CDR3 nucleotides are TGTGCCAGCAGATTGCAGGGGCAGAACACTGAAGCTTTCTTT. Translating gives CASRLQGQNTEAFF.

As for this clone: The sample contains more than one DNA sequence encoding this CDR3. The gene calls are TRBV29-1 and TRBJ2-1; tentatively, D is TRBD2 (6 bases). The CDR3 sequence is 12 residues long. Germline V gene data show CDR1 as SQVTM and CDR2 as ANQGSEA. The V and J ends lost 6 bases and 3 bases respectively, with 9 bases between them. The CDR3 nucleotides are TGCAGCGTCGGGACTGGCTACAATGAGCAGTTCTTC. This encodes CSVGTGYNEQFF.

This clone was detected only a few times. V is TRBV29-1 and J is TRBJ1-1; 8 nucleotides agree with TRBD1. Trimming took 6 bases from V and 3 from J; bases not matched to a gene: 6. The germline CDR1 and CDR2 sequences are SQVTM and ANQGSEA. The CDR3 runs 13 residues. CDR3 in amino acids: CSVWTGRDTEAFF. CDR3 DNA sequence: TGCAGCGTCTGGACAGGGCGCGACACTGAAGCTTTCTTT.

This clone was observed a handful of times. This chain connects TRBV18 to TRBJ2-1; D is uncertain. Trimming took off 0 bases at V and 8 bases at J, with 8 bases between the two ends. The CDR3 has 13 residues. Germline CDR1 and CDR2: KGHSH and LQKENI. CDR3: CASSPPWGYEQFF. CDR3 coding DNA: TGTGCCAGCTCACCACCGTGGGGTTATGAGCAGTTCTTC.

The gene calls are TRBV20-1 and TRBJ2-7; D may correspond to TRBD1 or TRBD2 (5 bases each). Trimming removed 2 bases from V and 6 bases from J, with 8 bases in between. Germline CDR1 and CDR2: DFQATT and SNEGSKA (reference sequence). This CDR3 spans 11 amino acids. The CDR3 nucleotides are TGCAGTGCTAGATGGGGACGCGAGCAGTACTTC. It encodes CSARWGREQYF.

The V call is TRBV28, the J call TRBJ1-4, with D perhaps matching TRBD1 (5 bases). CDR3 length equals 13 residues. Germline CDR1 reads MDHEN; CDR2 reads SYDVKM. Trimming removed 8 bases from V and 7 bases from J, with 14 bases in between. The CDR3 DNA reads as TGTGCCAGCTCCCGGGGGACGGGTGAAAAACTGTTTTTT. Translation gives CASSRGTGEKLFF.

The chain couples TRBV19 to TRBJ1-3; perhaps TRBD1 as D (5 bases). Trimming left V 3 bases short and J 7 bases short, with 13 bases between. CDR3 length: 14 amino acids. Germline CDR1 is LNHDA and CDR2 is SQIVND (reference sequence). The CDR3 protein is CASSIGAGLNTIYF. The DNA of the CDR3 is TGTGCCAGTAGTATTGGGGCTGGTTTGAACACCATATATTTT.

The chain has TRBV18 and TRBJ2-3; a weak D match, TRBD1 (6 bases). Germline CDR1 KGHSH, CDR2 LQKENI. There are 12 residues in the CDR3. The V and J ends lost 10 bases and 0 bases respectively, with 8 bases between them. Here the CDR3 reads CATGQSTDTQYF. CDR3 DNA sequence: TGTGCCACTGGACAGAGCACAGATACGCAGTATTTT.

The gene calls are TRBV4-2 and TRBJ1-5; D call uncertain. This CDR3 has 13 residues. The V and J ends lost 3 bases and 5 bases respectively, with 8 bases between them. Per germline, CDR1 LGHNA and CDR2 YNFKEQ. The DNA for the CDR3 is TGTGCCAGCAGCCAGGATCAGGATCAGCCCCAGCATTTT. Its protein is CASSQDQDQPQHF.

The J gene is TRBJ2-7, the V gene TRBV9, with a possible D match to TRBD2 (5 bases). From germline, CDR1 is SGDLS and CDR2 YYNGEE. CDR3 size: 16 residues. V shed 3 bases and J shed 2 bases, with 18 bases lying between them. The chain's CDR3 is CASSAGMGRPAYEQYF. Here the CDR3 DNA reads TGTGCCAGCAGCGCGGGGATGGGCAGGCCTGCCTACGAGCAGTACTTC.

This sequence joins TRBV11-2 and TRBJ2-7; D not resolved. The germline V and J ends were trimmed by 3 bases and 6 bases, with 9 bases remaining between them. Germline V gives CDR1 SGHAT, CDR2 FQNNGV. This CDR3 is built from 12 residues. The DNA for the CDR3 is TGTGCCAGCAGCTTTGCCGGCCCCGAGCAGTACTTC. This encodes CASSFAGPEQYF.

The chain uses TRBV28 and TRBJ2-1; D could derive from TRBD1 or TRBD2 (7 bases each). CDR3 length equals 14 residues. Deletions cut 5 bases from V and 10 bases from J, with 18 bases between. Germline V CDR1 and CDR2: MDHEN, SYDVKM. The chain's CDR3 is CASSTMDRREEQFF. The CDR3 DNA follows: TGTGCCAGCAGTACCATGGACAGGCGGGAGGAGCAGTTCTTC.

The chain combines TRBV18 with TRBJ2-2; D call uncertain. V was clipped by 0 bases and J by 2 bases, with 10 bases between them. Germline CDR1 KGHSH, CDR2 LQKENI. The CDR3 is 16 residues long. The CDR3 coding sequence is TGTGCCAGCTCACCACCCCAAGGGCATAACACCGGGGAGCTGTTTTTT. The encoded protein is CASSPPQGHNTGELFF.

This clone was recorded only once. The chain uses TRBV4-1 and TRBJ2-1; 7 bases are shared with TRBD2. Germline CDR1 and CDR2: MGHRA and YSYEKL. V dropped 0 bases and J dropped 6; count of bases not matched to a gene: 14. This CDR3 has 18 amino acids. The CDR3 DNA reads as TGCGCCAGCAGCCAAGACCCTTCTTCAGCGGGAAGTTTCAATGAGCAGTTCTTC. This codes for CASSQDPSSAGSFNEQFF.

The chain is built from TRBV11-3 and TRBJ2-1; 10 bases are shared with TRBD2. Germline CDR1 is SGHNT and CDR2 is YENEEA. There are 17 residues in the CDR3. V dropped 1 base and J dropped 5; count of bases not matched to a gene: 8. This CDR3 reads CASSLGSGRPSHNEQFF. As DNA, the CDR3 is TGTGCCAGCAGCTTAGGTAGCGGGAGGCCCAGCCACAATGAGCAGTTCTTC.

The chain has TRBV13 and TRBJ1-3; D ambiguous. Per germline, CDR1 PRHDT and CDR2 FYEKMQ (reference sequence). Trimming stripped 5 bases from V and 6 bases from J, with 14 bases between. The CDR3 sequence is 14 residues long. CDR3 in amino acids: CASSRAWTENTIYF. Written as DNA, the CDR3 is TGTGCCAGCAGCCGTGCTTGGACGGAAAACACCATATATTTT.

With regard to this clone: The identical CDR3 is also encoded by other nucleotide sequences in the sample. V usage is TRBV28 and J usage is TRBJ1-3; D might be TRBD1 (5 bases). The CDR3 loop spans 14 amino acids. Trimming shortened V by 4 bases and J by 3 bases, and 10 bases separated the two germline ends. Germline V lookup: CDR1 MDHEN, CDR2 SYDVKM. The CDR3 DNA reads as TGTGCCAGCAGTTCCGGCAGGGTTGGAAACACCATATATTTT. It encodes CASSSGRVGNTIYF.

CDR3 DNA sequence: TGTGCCAGCAGTTTAGCGGGGGCCCAGGGGACTGAAGCTTTCTTT. It codes for CASSLAGAQGTEAFF. The V call is TRBV28, the J call TRBJ1-1, with a possible D match to TRBD1 (6 bases). Germline CDR1 reads MDHEN; CDR2 reads SYDVKM. The CDR3 consists of 15 residues. Trimming removed 2 bases at V and 5 bases at J, with 15 bases between.

J is TRBJ2-3 and V is TRBV5-6; the match to TRBD2 covers 7 bases. CDR3 length: 12 residues. Germline assignment: CDR1 SGHDT and CDR2 YYEEEE. The V segment lost 0 bases and the J segment 10 bases; nucleotides outside the gene matches: 2. CDR3 region: CASSLGGRPQYF. The CDR3 region has the DNA TGTGCCAGCAGCTTGGGCGGGAGACCGCAGTATTTT.